One sample yielded the 7 T cell receptor beta chains listed below, sequenced in a study of regulatory T cells in long-lasting Graves disease. Relying on iRepertoire HTBI primers and Arm-PCR of CDR3 regions, the team built TCR beta libraries. A single record per CDR3 protein comes from TCRdb applying MiXCR to the multiplex PCR reads. The sample yields about half a million distinct CDR3 sequences, around 12% seen once. The time point is: newly diagnosed GD, antithyroid drugs for less than 3 months. The TCR library was prepared using RNA isolated from PBMCs. Separately, the same data were catalogued under a study of T cells in Graves' hyperthyroidism and ophthalmopathy.

Sample: peripheral blood mononuclear cells (PBMCs), taken at new diagnosis, from a patient treated with antithyroid drugs. The source is a woman aged 25-40 years with Graves disease.

This clonotype has only a few counts. J is TRBJ1-4 and V is TRBV9, with a possible D match to TRBD1 (5 bases). Germline CDR1 SGDLS, CDR2 YYNGEE. V lost 4 bases and J 3 bases, leaving 13 bases between the germline ends. The CDR3 extends over 15 amino acids. The DNA for the CDR3 is TGTGCCAGCAGCTCAGCAGGGTATCCTAATGAAAAACTGTTTTTT. Amino acids: CASSSAGYPNEKLFF.

The V gene is TRBV14, the J gene TRBJ2-7; TRBD1 matches at 8 bases. Germline lookup yields CDR1 SGHDN and CDR2 FVKESK. The length of the CDR3 is 16 residues. Trimming cost V 0 bases and J 2 bases; bases outside gene matches: 6. CDR3 bases: TGTGCCAGCAGCCAAGATTGGGCGGACAGGGCCTACGAGCAGTACTTC. The encoded protein is CASSQDWADRAYEQYF.

This clonotype was seen ten or more times. The chain uses TRBV28 and TRBJ2-1; perhaps TRBD1 as D (6 bases). The germline gives CDR1 MDHEN, CDR2 SYDVKM. The ends were cut back, 3 bases at V and 8 bases at J, with 17 bases in the middle. The CDR3 covers 15 residues. CDR3 residues: CASSFAGEGRHEQFF. For the CDR3, the DNA is TGTGCCAGCAGTTTTGCAGGGGAAGGTCGCCATGAGCAGTTCTTC.

The CDR3, as DNA: TGTGCCAGCAGTTTGGGGCCCCCCGGGACTAGCGGGAGTTTATACGCAGATACGCAGTATTTT. Protein sequence: CASSLGPPGTSGSLYADTQYF. The chain uses TRBV28 and TRBJ2-3; 14 bases are shared with TRBD2. The CDR3 consists of 21 residues. V lost 3 bases to trimming and J lost 4 bases; unmatched junction nucleotides: 18. Germline values: CDR1 MDHEN, CDR2 SYDVKM.

This clonotype has at least ten counts. V is TRBV29-1 and J is TRBJ1-2, with D maybe TRBD1 (5 bases). CDR3 size: 14 residues. Germline V lookup: CDR1 SQVTM, CDR2 ANQGSEA. Trimming cost V 3 bases and J 4 bases, with 15 bases left between them. The CDR3 loop is CSVDLSGGFYGYTF. DNA for the CDR3: TGCAGCGTTGACCTGTCCGGGGGATTCTATGGCTACACCTTC.

Of note for this clonotype: One end of the junction varies from germline; a read error may be responsible. The CDR3 reads CACSLEWQGLLNTEAFF. CDR3 bases: TGTGCCTGCAGCTTGGAGTGGCAGGGGCTGTTGAACACTGAAGCTTTCTTT. The chain employs TRBV5-5 and TRBJ1-1, with D possibly TRBD1 on 6 matching bases. Germline V lookup: CDR1 SGHKS, CDR2 YYEKEE (reference sequence). The CDR3 runs to 17 residues.

The V call is TRBV20-1, the J call TRBJ2-7; 9 nucleotides agree with TRBD2. Germline V lookup: CDR1 DFQATT, CDR2 SNEGSKA (reference sequence). Trimming removed 3 bases from V and 7 bases from J; junction bases left unmatched: 19. The CDR3 runs to 17 residues. This CDR3 reads CSASDPGVGGRAREQYF. The CDR3 DNA reads TGCAGTGCTAGCGACCCGGGGGTCGGCGGGAGGGCGAGGGAGCAGTACTTC.